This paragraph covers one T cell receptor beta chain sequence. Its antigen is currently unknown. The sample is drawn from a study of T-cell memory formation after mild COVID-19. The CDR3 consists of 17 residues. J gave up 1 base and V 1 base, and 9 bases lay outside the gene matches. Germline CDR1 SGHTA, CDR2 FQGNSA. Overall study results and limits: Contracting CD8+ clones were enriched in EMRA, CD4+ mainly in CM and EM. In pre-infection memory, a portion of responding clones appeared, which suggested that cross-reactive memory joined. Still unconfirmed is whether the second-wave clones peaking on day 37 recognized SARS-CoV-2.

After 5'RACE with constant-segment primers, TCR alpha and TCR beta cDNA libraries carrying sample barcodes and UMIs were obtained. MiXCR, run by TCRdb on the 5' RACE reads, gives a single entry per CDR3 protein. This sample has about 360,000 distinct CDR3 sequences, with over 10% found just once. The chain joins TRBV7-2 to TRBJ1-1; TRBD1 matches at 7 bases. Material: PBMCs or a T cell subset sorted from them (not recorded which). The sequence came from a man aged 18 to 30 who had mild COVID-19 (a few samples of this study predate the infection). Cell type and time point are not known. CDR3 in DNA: TGTGCCAGCAGCTTAGTATGGGGGAGGGGGCAGAACACTGAAGCTTTCTTT. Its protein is CASSLVWGRGQNTEAFF.